A single sample gave rise to the 10 T cell receptor beta chains below, sequenced in a study of blood T cell repertoires in COVID-19 (dated by TCRdb to the early 2020s). Library preparation employed the immunoSEQ multiplex PCR assay. TCRdb took over this immuneACCESS table, retaining in-frame rearrangements with V and J assigned. Such tables are incomplete; in checked studies, under half of the missing clones stem from an unresolved V gene, and the remainder is unexplained. Here the sample has about 120,000 clones; 85% occur a single time. The ten largest clonotypes hold more than 6.5% of the sample. Specimen: peripheral blood. The receptor source for this set is a man of 80 years or more with active or convalescent COVID-19.

V usage is TRBV19 and J usage is TRBJ1-4; D is unresolved. Germline loops: CDR1 LNHDA, CDR2 SQIVND (reference sequence). The V end was cut by 1 base, the J end by 7 bases, with 10 bases between. The CDR3 covers 14 residues. CDR3 DNA sequence: TGTGCCAGTAGTATAGGAGCGCGGGGTGAAAAACTGTTTTTT. Translation gives CASSIGARGEKLFF.

V gene TRBV7-9 combines with J gene TRBJ1-2, with 8 nucleotides matching TRBD1. The junction had 8 bases not matched to a gene; V was cut back by 0 bases and J by 8 bases. This CDR3 has 15 amino acids. Germline CDR1 reads SEHNR; CDR2 reads FQNEAQ (reference sequence). The CDR3: CASSLASQGAYGYTF. CDR3 nucleotide sequence: TGTGCCAGCAGCTTAGCCTCGCAGGGGGCGTACGGCTACACCTTC.

The chain recombines TRBV29-1 with TRBJ2-3; maybe TRBD2 (5 bases). The germline gives CDR1 SQVTM, CDR2 ANQGSEA. The length of the CDR3 is 15 residues. V was clipped by 2 bases and J by 1 base, with 13 bases between them. The CDR3 region has the DNA TGCAGCGTTGAACCTAAGGACTTAGGCACAGATACGCAGTATTTT. This encodes CSVEPKDLGTDTQYF.

The J gene is TRBJ2-1, the V gene TRBV7-9, with D possibly matching TRBD2 (6 bases). Germline V gene lookup returns CDR1 SEHNR and CDR2 FQNEAQ (reference sequence). This CDR3 comprises 15 residues. Trimming removed 7 bases from V and 5 bases from J, with 18 bases in between. The CDR3 DNA sequence: TGTGCCAGCATAATCGGGTCGGGAGCCAACAATGAGCAGTTCTTC. This encodes CASIIGSGANNEQFF. Combining the CDR3 with reference TRBV7-9 and TRBJ2-1 gives the whole variable domain DTGVSQNPRHKITKRGQNVTFRCDPISEHNRLYWYRQTLGQGPEFLTYFQNEAQLEKSRLLSDRFSAERPKGSFSTLEIQRTEQGDSAMYLCASIIGSGANNEQFFGPGTRLTVL.

V gene TRBV30 combines with J gene TRBJ1-2; 7 nucleotides match TRBD1. The trim removed 3 bases at V and 4 bases at J, leaving 14 bases unmatched. CDR3 length equals 16 residues. Germline CDR1 GTSNPN, CDR2 SVGIG (reference sequence). The CDR3 region has the DNA TGTGCCTGGAGCCCACCGGGGGCGACAGGGCCCTATGGCTACACCTTC. Amino acid sequence: CAWSPPGATGPYGYTF.

The chain uses TRBV7-2 and TRBJ2-5, with D perhaps matching TRBD2 (7 bases). With 0 bases removed from V and 5 bases from J, the gap between germline ends came to 10 bases. CDR1 is SGHTA and CDR2 is FQGNSA in the germline V gene. This CDR3 is 14 amino acids long. In DNA form, the CDR3 reads TGTGCCAGCAGCTTAGCGGGGGGGCCCGAGACCCAGTACTTC. It codes for CASSLAGGPETQYF.

The chain recombines TRBV6-5 with TRBJ2-7, with D possibly matching TRBD2 (5 bases). V lost 4 bases and J lost 7, with 11 bases in between. The germline CDR1 and CDR2 sequences are MNHEY and SVGAGI. The CDR3 loop spans 12 amino acids. CDR3 bases: TGTGCCAGCAGTTCGCGAGGGTTGGAGCAGTACTTC. This gives the protein CASSSRGLEQYF.

This sequence joins TRBV7-2 and TRBJ2-7; 12 positions match TRBD2. V lost 5 bases to trimming and J lost 2 bases; unmatched junction nucleotides: 4. Looked up from germline, CDR1 is SGHTA and CDR2 is FQGNSA. The CDR3 runs 15 residues. The CDR3 DNA is TGTGCCAGCAGCCAACTAGCGGGAGGACCCTACGAGCAGTACTTC. It is translated as CASSQLAGGPYEQYF. The variable domain in full, with the rest retrieved from reference TRBV7-2 and TRBJ2-7, is GAGVSQSPSNKVTEKGKDVELRCDPISGHTALYWYRQSLGQGLEFLIYFQGNSAPDKSGLPSDRFSAERTGGSVSTLTIQRTQQEDSAVYLCASSQLAGGPYEQYFGPGTRLTVT.

CDR3 in DNA: TGTGCCAGCAGGAAAAATACGCGGCAGAACACTGAAGCTTTCTTT. Its translation: CASRKNTRQNTEAFF. The V call is TRBV11-2, the J call TRBJ1-1; no firm D call. With 6 bases removed from V and 1 base from J, the gap between germline ends came to 15 bases. CDR3 length: 15 residues. CDR1 is SGHAT and CDR2 is FQNNGV in the germline V gene.

The genes are TRBV5-1 and TRBJ1-1, with D uncertain. Trimming removed 4 bases from V and 1 base from J, with 14 bases in between. This CDR3 has 15 amino acids. The germline V gene has CDR1 SGHRS and CDR2 YFSETQ. In nucleotides, the CDR3 is TGCGCCAGCAGCCCCACGGGCCGGGGGAACACTGAAGCTTTCTTT. Its protein is CASSPTGRGNTEAFF.